A selection of T cell receptor beta chains follows, all from one sample in a study of CD8+ T cells in alopecia areata. Libraries were prepared by immunoSEQ multiplex PCR; TCRdb keeps only in-frame clonotypes and omits some of them. The sample has 120,000 or so clones; less than 50% are singletons. The specimen was NKG2D-low CD8+ T cells sorted from blood. Every receptor here comes from a human donor with alopecia areata. The CDR3 runs from the conserved cysteine through the conserved F or W. The D gene is left open where the match is weak.

CDR3 protein,D gene,J gene,CDR3 length,V gene
CASSLGTADEQYF,TRBD1,TRBJ2-7,13,TRBV27
CSVDGGAYEQYF,TRBD2,TRBJ2-7,12,TRBV29-1
CASSLEFEAFF,-,TRBJ1-1,11,TRBV7-9
CASSQGHEQYF,-,TRBJ2-7,11,TRBV4-1
CASSQAPDTQYF,-,TRBJ2-3,12,TRBV4-1
CASSVAGSGNEQFF,-,TRBJ2-1,14,TRBV9
CASSIGIYNEQFF,-,TRBJ2-1,13,TRBV27
CSVEAGVNEQFF,-,TRBJ2-1,12,TRBV29-1
CATGRGTEAFF,-,TRBJ1-1,11,TRBV4-2
CAWSGQGETQYF,TRBD1,TRBJ2-5,12,TRBV30
CASSLLPQETQYF,-,TRBJ2-5,13,TRBV4-1
CASRPTGNEQYF,-,TRBJ2-7,12,TRBV28
CAISDPTAKETQYF,-,TRBJ2-5,14,TRBV10-3
CASSLSRTPVTYEQYF,-,TRBJ2-7,16,TRBV5-6
CSVDQLSRDTDEQYF,-,TRBJ2-7,15,TRBV29-1
CSASPGYEQYF,-,TRBJ2-7,11,TRBV20-1
CASSTTATYEQYF,-,TRBJ2-7,13,TRBV28
CSVDYGGTTEAFF,-,TRBJ1-1,13,TRBV29-1
CASSEGTGATDTQYF,TRBD1,TRBJ2-3,15,TRBV6-4